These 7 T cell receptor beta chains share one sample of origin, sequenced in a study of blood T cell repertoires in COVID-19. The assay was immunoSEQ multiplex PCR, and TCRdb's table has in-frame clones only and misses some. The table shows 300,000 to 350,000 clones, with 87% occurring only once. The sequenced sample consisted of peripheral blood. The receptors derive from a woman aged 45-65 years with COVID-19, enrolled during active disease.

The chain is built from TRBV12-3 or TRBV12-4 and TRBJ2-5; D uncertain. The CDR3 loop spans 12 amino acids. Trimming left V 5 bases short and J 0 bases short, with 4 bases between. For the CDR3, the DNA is TGTGCCAGCAGTCGGTACCAAGAGACCCAGTACTTC. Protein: CASSRYQETQYF.

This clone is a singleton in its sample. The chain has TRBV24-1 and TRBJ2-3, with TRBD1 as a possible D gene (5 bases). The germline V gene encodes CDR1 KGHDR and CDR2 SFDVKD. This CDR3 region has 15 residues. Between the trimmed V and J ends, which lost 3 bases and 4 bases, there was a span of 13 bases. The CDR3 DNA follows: TGTGCCACCAGTGATCCAGGGTTTCGCCCAGATACGCAGTATTTT. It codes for CATSDPGFRPDTQYF.

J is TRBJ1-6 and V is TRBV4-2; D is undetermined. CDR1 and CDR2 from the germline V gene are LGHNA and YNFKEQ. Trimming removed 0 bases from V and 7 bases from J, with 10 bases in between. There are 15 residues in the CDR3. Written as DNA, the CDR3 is TGTGCCAGCAGCCAAGAGGGCACTGGGAATTCACCCCTCCACTTT. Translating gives CASSQEGTGNSPLHF.

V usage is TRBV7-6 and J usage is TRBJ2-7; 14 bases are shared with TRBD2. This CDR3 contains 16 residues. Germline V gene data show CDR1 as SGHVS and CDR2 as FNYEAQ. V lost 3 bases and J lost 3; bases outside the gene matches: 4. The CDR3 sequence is CASSFAGTSGGYEQYF. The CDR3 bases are TGTGCCAGCAGCTTCGCCGGGACTAGCGGGGGCTACGAGCAGTACTTC.

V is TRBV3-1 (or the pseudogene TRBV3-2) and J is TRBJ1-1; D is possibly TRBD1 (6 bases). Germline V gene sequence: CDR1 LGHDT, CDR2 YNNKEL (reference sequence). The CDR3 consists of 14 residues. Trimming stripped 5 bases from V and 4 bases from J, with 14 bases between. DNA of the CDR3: TGTGCCAGCAGCTATAATGCAGGGGCCACTGAAGCTTTCTTT. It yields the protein CASSYNAGATEAFF.

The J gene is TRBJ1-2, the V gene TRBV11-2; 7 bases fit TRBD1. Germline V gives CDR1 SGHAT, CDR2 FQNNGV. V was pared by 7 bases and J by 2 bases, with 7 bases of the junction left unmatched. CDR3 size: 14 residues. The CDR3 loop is CASNRQGLNYGYTF. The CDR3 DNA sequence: TGTGCCAGCAACCGACAGGGTTTGAACTATGGCTACACCTTC.

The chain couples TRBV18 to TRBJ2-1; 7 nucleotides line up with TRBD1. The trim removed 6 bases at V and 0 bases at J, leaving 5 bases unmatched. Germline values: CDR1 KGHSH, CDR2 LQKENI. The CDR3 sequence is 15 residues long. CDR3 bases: TGTGCCAGCTCTACGGGACAGAGCTCCTACAATGAGCAGTTCTTC. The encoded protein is CASSTGQSSYNEQFF.